This T cell receptor beta chain was sequenced for a study of blood T cell repertoires in COVID-19. The junction had 3 bases not matched to a gene; V was cut back by 5 bases and J by 6 bases. The CDR3 runs to 14 residues. Germline V gene lookup returns CDR1 SGHVS and CDR2 FQNEAQ. Sequenced by immunoSEQ multiplex PCR; TCRdb stores in-frame clones only, minus some. The sample includes around 180,000 clones, about 88% of them seen just once. This chain links TRBV7-8 with TRBJ1-4; 10 bases map to TRBD1. This receptor was identified in a man aged 55 to 70 with acute or convalescent COVID-19. The material sequenced was peripheral blood. In DNA form, the CDR3 reads TGTGCCAGCAGCCGACAGGGGGCTTATGAAAAACTGTTTTTT. This encodes CASSRQGAYEKLFF.